One and the same sample provided the 30 T cell receptor beta chains below, sequenced in a study of blood T cell repertoires in COVID-19. Only in-frame clones appear in the TCRdb table, and some are missing; sequencing was by immunoSEQ multiplex PCR. Among fewer than 700,000 clones listed, about 89% were seen once. Sequencing used peripheral blood. These receptors came from a woman aged 45-59 years with COVID-19, enrolled during active disease.

The chain is built from TRBV9 and TRBJ2-2; D may be TRBD2 (7 bases). Per the germline V gene, CDR1 is SGDLS and CDR2 is YYNGEE. Trimming took 3 bases from V and 5 from J, leaving 14 bases between them. This CDR3 contains 15 residues. The CDR3 protein is CASSAEGGVTGELFF. CDR3 nucleotide sequence: TGTGCCAGCAGCGCCGAAGGGGGGGTTACCGGGGAGCTGTTTTTT.

This rearrangement joins TRBV3-1 (or the pseudogene TRBV3-2) to TRBJ1-2; weak D call: TRBD1 (5 bases). Germline values: CDR1 LGHDT, CDR2 YNNKEL (reference sequence). The CDR3 loop spans 14 amino acids. V lost 3 bases and J lost 8, with 16 bases in between. CDR3 sequence: CASSQGVRVGGYTF. CDR3 DNA: TGTGCCAGCAGCCAGGGCGTCAGGGTGGGCGGCTACACCTTC.

The chain links TRBV5-4 to TRBJ1-6; 8 nucleotides line up with TRBD1. With 4 bases clipped from V and 0 bases from J, the junction kept 12 bases outside the gene matches. This CDR3 is 19 amino acids long. Germline V gene lookup returns CDR1 SGHNT and CDR2 YYREEE (reference sequence). As DNA, the CDR3 is TGTGCCAGCAGCACTCCAGGGGGCGGGGGAAGCTCCTATAATTCACCCCTCCACTTT. Translation gives CASSTPGGGGSSYNSPLHF.

The chain has TRBV9 and TRBJ1-4, with 7 nucleotides matching TRBD1. V lost 4 bases and J lost 8; bases outside the gene matches: 8. CDR1 SGDLS and CDR2 YYNGEE come from the germline V gene. The CDR3 length is 14 residues. This chain's CDR3 is CASSPTGISEKLFF. The DNA of the CDR3 is TGTGCCAGCAGCCCGACAGGGATTTCGGAAAAACTGTTTTTT.

The rearrangement joins TRBV4-1 to TRBJ2-2; D unclear. The CDR3 extends over 13 amino acids. V lost 4 bases to trimming and J lost 5 bases, with 8 bases between them. The germline gives CDR1 MGHRA, CDR2 YSYEKL. CDR3 loop: CASSRATTGELFF. The CDR3 DNA reads TGCGCCAGCAGCCGCGCCACGACCGGGGAGCTGTTTTTT.

The CDR3 is CSASISGGTGELFF. The CDR3, as DNA: TGCAGTGCTAGTATAAGCGGGGGGACAGGGGAGCTGTTTTTT. The rearrangement links TRBV20-1 to TRBJ2-2; 9 bases fit TRBD2. The germline gives CDR1 DFQATT, CDR2 SNEGSKA (reference sequence). V shed 3 bases, J shed 8 bases, and the junction held 7 bases outside the gene matches. The CDR3 runs 14 residues.

The chain uses TRBV10-3 and TRBJ1-1; D not certain. The V and J ends lost 3 bases and 1 base respectively, with 6 bases between them. The CDR3 sequence is 13 residues long. Germline V gene sequence: CDR1 ENHRY, CDR2 SYGVKD. The CDR3 coding sequence is TGTGCCATCAGTGAAACGGGGAACACTGAAGCTTTCTTT. Translating it yields CAISETGNTEAFF.

The chain is built from TRBV6-5 and TRBJ1-2; 9 nucleotides line up with TRBD1. The V and J ends lost 5 bases and 7 bases, in that order; junction bases with no gene match: 2. The CDR3 sequence is 12 residues long. CDR1 and CDR2 from the germline V gene are MNHEY and SVGAGI. The CDR3: CASSKQGAGYTF. Written as DNA, the CDR3 is TGTGCCAGCAGTAAACAGGGGGCTGGCTACACCTTC.

The rearrangement links TRBV18 to TRBJ2-1, with 9 bases lining up with TRBD2. From germline, CDR1 is KGHSH and CDR2 LQKENI. With V trimmed by 0 bases and J by 10 bases, 10 bases remained unmatched. The CDR3 totals 16 residues. CDR3 amino acids: CASSPPLGGGAREQFF. The CDR3 DNA follows: TGTGCCAGCTCACCACCTCTCGGCGGGGGGGCAAGGGAGCAGTTCTTC.

V and J are TRBV19 and TRBJ2-3, with 7 bases matching TRBD1. V trimming: 5 bases; J trimming: 0 bases; junction bases outside the gene matches: 2. This CDR3 contains 14 residues. Looked up from germline, CDR1 is LNHDA and CDR2 is SQIVND (reference sequence). The CDR3 protein is CASSLDRSTDTQYF. The DNA of the CDR3 is TGTGCCAGTAGTCTGGACAGGAGCACAGATACGCAGTATTTT. Looking up the rest from reference TRBV19 and TRBJ2-3 gives the full variable domain: DGGITQSPKYLFRKEGQNVTLSCEQNLNHDAMYWYRQDPGQGLRLIYYSQIVNDFQKGDIAEGYSVSREKKESFPLTVTSAQKNPTAFYLCASSLDRSTDTQYFGPGTRLTVL.

The chain is built from TRBV4-1 and TRBJ2-3, with 8 nucleotides matching TRBD2. The CDR3 sequence is 14 residues long. Trimming took 10 bases from V and 1 from J; bases not matched to a gene: 7. The germline CDR1 and CDR2 sequences are MGHRA and YSYEKL. The CDR3: CAIAGGRGTDTQYF. In nucleotides, the CDR3 is TGCGCCATCGCGGGGGGCCGGGGCACAGATACGCAGTATTTT.

The CDR3 DNA sequence: TGTGCCAGCAGCTCGGTACTACAGGGGAGGCGAGATACGCAGTATTTT. It translates to CASSSVLQGRRDTQYF. The V gene is TRBV7-2, the J gene TRBJ2-3, with TRBD1 as a possible D gene (7 bases). There are 16 residues in the CDR3. The V and J ends lost 4 bases and 5 bases respectively, with 19 bases between them. The germline V gene encodes CDR1 SGHTA and CDR2 FQGNSA.

This chain links TRBV7-8 with TRBJ1-1; 7 nucleotides match TRBD1. Germline CDR1 is SGHVS and CDR2 is FQNEAQ. The CDR3 spans 13 residues. The V and J ends lost 9 bases and 1 base, in that order; junction bases with no gene match: 5. The CDR3, as DNA: TGTGCCAGTGGGACAGATTCGAACACTGAAGCTTTCTTT. It specifies CASGTDSNTEAFF. Combining the CDR3 with reference TRBV7-8 and TRBJ1-1 gives the whole variable domain GAGVSQSPRYKVAKRGQDVALRCDPISGHVSLFWYQQALGQGPEFLTYFQNEAQLDKSGLPSDRFFAERPEGSVSTLKIQRTQQEDSAVYLCASGTDSNTEAFFGQGTRLTVV.

This chain connects TRBV19 to TRBJ2-7; 9 bases match TRBD1. The V gene's germline CDR1 is LNHDA and CDR2 SQIVND (reference sequence). CDR3 size: 15 residues. Trimming cost V 3 bases and J 3 bases; bases outside gene matches: 6. CDR3 in DNA: TGTGCCAGTAGTATTCTCCCGGGACAGGGCTACGAGCAGTACTTC. Protein product: CASSILPGQGYEQYF.

In regard to this clone: Within the sample, other DNA sequences also encode this same CDR3. The chain joins TRBV3-1 (or the pseudogene TRBV3-2) to TRBJ2-2; D is unclear. CDR1 LGHDT and CDR2 YNNKEL come from the germline V gene (reference sequence). The V and J ends lost 3 bases and 5 bases respectively, with 4 bases between them. CDR3 length: 12 amino acids. The CDR3 protein is CASSHITGELFF. The CDR3 DNA is TGTGCCAGCAGCCACATTACCGGGGAGCTGTTTTTT.

J is TRBJ1-4 and V is TRBV11-2, with D possibly TRBD1 on 5 matching bases. The CDR3 extends over 14 amino acids. Germline CDR1 and CDR2: SGHAT and FQNNGV. V lost 0 bases and J lost 10, with 12 bases in between. The CDR3 nucleotides read TGTGCCAGCAGCTTAGATTCAGGGCTGGCAAAACTGTTTTTT. Its translation: CASSLDSGLAKLFF.

The chain uses TRBV3-1 (or the pseudogene TRBV3-2) and TRBJ2-1; 12 bases are a match to TRBD2. In germline, CDR1 is LGHDT, CDR2 YNNKEL (reference sequence). The CDR3 is 15 amino acids. V was pared by 6 bases and J by 7 bases, with 7 bases of the junction left unmatched. The CDR3 sequence is CASRPSGGAGNEQFF. The DNA for the CDR3 is TGTGCCAGCAGGCCTAGCGGGGGGGCCGGTAATGAGCAGTTCTTC.

Concerning this clone: Other nucleotide sequences from this sample produce the same CDR3. This chain uses TRBV7-9 with TRBJ1-1; D is uncertain. From germline, CDR1 is SEHNR and CDR2 FQNEAQ (reference sequence). The V and J ends lost 4 bases and 0 bases respectively, with 9 bases between them. This CDR3 comprises 14 residues. CDR3 coding DNA: TGTGCCAGCAGCTCTGGCTCCCTGAACACTGAAGCTTTCTTT. Translating it yields CASSSGSLNTEAFF.

The chain employs TRBV6-5 and TRBJ2-7; 11 nucleotides align to TRBD1. After removal of 8 bases from V and 6 bases from J, the junction contained 9 bases not matched to a gene. CDR1 is MNHEY and CDR2 is SVGAGI in the germline V gene. The CDR3 runs 14 residues. The CDR3 protein is CASSGTGGSGEQYF. The CDR3 coding sequence is TGTGCCAGCTCCGGGACAGGGGGTTCGGGCGAGCAGTACTTC.

V gene TRBV6-5 combines with J gene TRBJ1-5; D call uncertain. Trimming left V 2 bases short and J 0 bases short, with 5 bases between. Germline V gives CDR1 MNHEY, CDR2 SVGAGI. CDR3 length: 14 residues. The CDR3: CASSYGSSNQPQHF. CDR3 in DNA: TGTGCCAGCAGTTACGGTAGTAGCAATCAGCCCCAGCATTTT.

The chain carries TRBV27 and TRBJ2-3; 16 nucleotides align to TRBD2. The CDR3 length is 17 residues. V gave up 7 bases and J gave up 6 bases; unmatched junction bases: 10. In germline, CDR1 is MNHEY, CDR2 SMNVEV (reference sequence). The CDR3 sequence is CASTPGLAGGPGDTQYF. DNA of the CDR3: TGTGCCAGCACCCCGGGACTAGCGGGGGGGCCCGGGGATACGCAGTATTTT.

This chain joins TRBV30 and TRBJ1-6; TRBD1 matches 7 bases. Germline trimming cut 5 bases from V and 2 bases from J; bases unmatched to any gene: 15. There are 18 residues in the CDR3. Per germline, CDR1 GTSNPN and CDR2 SVGIG (reference sequence). In DNA, the CDR3 is TGTGCCTGGGACGCGCCGGGACAGTTTGTCACCTATAATTCACCCCTCCACTTT. It encodes CAWDAPGQFVTYNSPLHF.

The V call is TRBV5-5, the J call TRBJ2-6; D remains unclear. The ends were cut back, 6 bases at V and 0 bases at J, with 4 bases in the middle. CDR1 SGHKS and CDR2 YYEKEE come from the germline V gene (reference sequence). The CDR3 length is 13 residues. CDR3 residues: CASTNSGANVLTF. The CDR3 nucleotides are TGTGCCAGCACCAACTCTGGGGCCAACGTCCTGACTTTC. Full variable domain (missing parts from reference TRBV5-5 and TRBJ2-6): DAGVTQSPTHLIKTRGQQVTLRCSPISGHKSVSWYQQVLGQGPQFIFQYYEKEERGRGNFPDRFSARQFPNYSSELNVNALLLGDSALYLCASTNSGANVLTFGAGSRLTVL.

Points on this clone: Other DNA sequences in this specimen translate into the identical CDR3. The chain recombines TRBV10-1 with TRBJ2-5, with a weak D call TRBD2 (6 bases). The CDR3 sequence is 13 residues long. With 0 bases removed from V and 4 bases from J, the gap between germline ends came to 6 bases. Germline V gene lookup returns CDR1 WNHNN and CDR2 SYGVQD (reference sequence). The CDR3 region has the DNA TGCGCCAGCAGTGAGTCGGGGGGAGAGACCCAGTACTTC. It translates to CASSESGGETQYF.

The chain recombines TRBV6-5 with TRBJ2-1, with 9 bases that match TRBD2. V was pared by 6 bases and J by 4 bases, with 7 bases of the junction left unmatched. Germline V gene lookup returns CDR1 MNHEY and CDR2 SVGAGI. This CDR3 region has 15 residues. CDR3 DNA: TGTGCCAGCAGAATCTTAGCGGGGGCTTACAATGAGCAGTTCTTC. This translates into CASRILAGAYNEQFF.

The gene calls are TRBV28 and TRBJ1-1; 10 positions agree with TRBD1. V was pared by 3 bases and J by 10 bases, with 2 bases of the junction left unmatched. Per germline, CDR1 MDHEN and CDR2 SYDVKM. The CDR3 covers 12 residues. In DNA form, the CDR3 reads TGTGCCAGCAGTTTCGGGGACAGGGGAGCTTTCTTT. It is translated as CASSFGDRGAFF.

V is TRBV19 and J is TRBJ1-1; the match to TRBD1 covers 8 bases. Germline CDR1 and CDR2: LNHDA and SQIVND (reference sequence). Unmatched junction bases numbered 6, after V lost 6 bases and J lost 6 bases. The CDR3 has 13 amino acids. DNA of the CDR3: TGTGCCAGTAGCTCCGGACAGGGAGCTGAAGCTTTCTTT. This translates into CASSSGQGAEAFF.

The chain couples TRBV5-1 to TRBJ1-2; D not resolved. The CDR3 runs 14 residues. V was shortened by 0 bases and J by 4 bases, with 10 bases between the two germline ends. CDR1 and CDR2 (germline): SGHRS, YFSETQ. This CDR3 reads CASSLGISSYGYTF. The CDR3 DNA is TGCGCCAGCAGCTTGGGCATTTCGAGCTATGGCTACACCTTC.

The rearrangement joins TRBV6-1 to TRBJ2-3; tentative D call: TRBD2 (5 bases). This CDR3 has 20 amino acids. The V gene lost 1 base and the J gene lost 8 bases, with 31 bases spanning the gap. The germline CDR1 and CDR2 sequences are MNHNS and SASEGT. CDR3 region: CASSEGLASTVRARSSTQYF. CDR3 in DNA: TGTGCCAGCAGTGAAGGGTTAGCTAGCACCGTTAGGGCCCGGTCCAGTACGCAGTATTTT.

This chain uses TRBV30 with TRBJ2-3, with 8 bases matching TRBD1. Germline assignment: CDR1 GTSNPN and CDR2 SVGIG (reference sequence). V shed 2 bases, J shed 1 base, and the junction held 5 bases outside the gene matches. CDR3 length equals 15 residues. CDR3 region: CAWSFQGARTDTQYF. DNA for the CDR3: TGTGCCTGGAGTTTTCAGGGGGCGCGCACAGATACGCAGTATTTT.